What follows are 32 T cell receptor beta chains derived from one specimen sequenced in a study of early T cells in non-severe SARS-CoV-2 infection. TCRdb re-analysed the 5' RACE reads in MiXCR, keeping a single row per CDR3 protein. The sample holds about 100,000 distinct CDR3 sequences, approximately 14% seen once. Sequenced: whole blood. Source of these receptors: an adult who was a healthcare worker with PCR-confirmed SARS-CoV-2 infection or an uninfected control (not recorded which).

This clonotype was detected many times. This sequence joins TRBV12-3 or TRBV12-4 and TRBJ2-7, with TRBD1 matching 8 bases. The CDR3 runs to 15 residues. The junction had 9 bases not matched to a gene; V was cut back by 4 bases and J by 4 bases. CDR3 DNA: TGTGCCAGCAGTTCATGGGACAGGTCAATTTACGAGCAGTACTTC. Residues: CASSSWDRSIYEQYF.

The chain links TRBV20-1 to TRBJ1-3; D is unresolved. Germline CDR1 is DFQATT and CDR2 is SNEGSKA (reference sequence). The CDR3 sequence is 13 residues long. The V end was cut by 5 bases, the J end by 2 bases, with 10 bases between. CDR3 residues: CSAPPGTGNTIYF. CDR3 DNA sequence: TGCAGTGCTCCCCCCGGGACTGGAAACACCATATATTTT.

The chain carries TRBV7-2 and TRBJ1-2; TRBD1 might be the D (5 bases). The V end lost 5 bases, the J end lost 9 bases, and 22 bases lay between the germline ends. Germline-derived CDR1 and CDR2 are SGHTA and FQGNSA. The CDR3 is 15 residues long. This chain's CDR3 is CASSRDPGTALRYTF. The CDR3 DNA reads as TGTGCCAGCAGCAGGGACCCCGGGACGGCTCTGCGCTACACCTTC.

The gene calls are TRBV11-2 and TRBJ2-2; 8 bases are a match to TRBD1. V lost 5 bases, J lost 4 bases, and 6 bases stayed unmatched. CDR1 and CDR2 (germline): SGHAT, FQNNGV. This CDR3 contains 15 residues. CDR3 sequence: CASSPDRGGTGELFF. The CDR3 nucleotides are TGTGCCAGCAGCCCAGACAGGGGAGGCACCGGGGAGCTGTTTTTT. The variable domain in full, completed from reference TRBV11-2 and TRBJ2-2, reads EAGVAQSPRYKIIEKRQSVAFWCNPISGHATLYWYQQILGQGPKLLIQFQNNGVVDDSQLPKDRFSAERLKGVDSTLKIQPAKLEDSAVYLCASSPDRGGTGELFFGEGSRLTVL.

CDR3 in DNA: TGCGCCAGCAGTTTTGGGACCGGGACGGGGGATGAAAAACTGTTTTTT. Protein product: CASSFGTGTGDEKLFF. The chain links TRBV5-1 to TRBJ1-4; maybe TRBD1 (5 bases). In germline, CDR1 is SGHRS, CDR2 YFSETQ. The CDR3 length is 16 residues. Trimming removed 5 bases from V and 6 bases from J, with 20 bases in between. Combining the CDR3 with reference TRBV5-1 and TRBJ1-4 gives the whole variable domain KAGVTQTPRYLIKTRGQQVTLSCSPISGHRSVSWYQQTPGQGLQFLFEYFSETQRNKGNFPGRFSGRQFSNSRSEMNVSTLELGDSALYLCASSFGTGTGDEKLFFGSGTQLSVL.

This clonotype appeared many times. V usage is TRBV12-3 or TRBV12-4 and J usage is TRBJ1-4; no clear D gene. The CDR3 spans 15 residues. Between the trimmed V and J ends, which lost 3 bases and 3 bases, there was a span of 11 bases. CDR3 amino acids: CASSFGGGSNEKLFF. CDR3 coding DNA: TGTGCCAGCAGTTTTGGAGGAGGGTCTAATGAAAAACTGTTTTTT.

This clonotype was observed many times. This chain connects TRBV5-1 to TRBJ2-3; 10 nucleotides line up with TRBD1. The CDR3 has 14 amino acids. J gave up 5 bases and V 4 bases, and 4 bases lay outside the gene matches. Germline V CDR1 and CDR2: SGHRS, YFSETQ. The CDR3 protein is CASSPGQGGDTQYF. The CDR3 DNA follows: TGCGCCAGCAGCCCAGGACAGGGGGGAGATACGCAGTATTTT.

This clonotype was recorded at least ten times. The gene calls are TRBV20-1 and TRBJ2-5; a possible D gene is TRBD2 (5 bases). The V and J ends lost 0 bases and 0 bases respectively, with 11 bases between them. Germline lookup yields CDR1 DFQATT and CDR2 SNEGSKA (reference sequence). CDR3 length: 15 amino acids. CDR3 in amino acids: CSARDSSGNQETQYF. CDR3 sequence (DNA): TGCAGTGCTAGAGATTCGTCGGGAAACCAAGAGACCCAGTACTTC.

The CDR3 DNA follows: TGTGCCAGCAGCTTGGGGTACGGTGATACGCAGTATTTT. Protein sequence: CASSLGYGDTQYF. V and J are TRBV5-5 and TRBJ2-3, with D hard to call. Trimming took 0 bases from V and 6 from J, leaving 8 bases between them. Germline CDR1 reads SGHKS; CDR2 reads YYEKEE (reference sequence). The CDR3 has 13 residues.

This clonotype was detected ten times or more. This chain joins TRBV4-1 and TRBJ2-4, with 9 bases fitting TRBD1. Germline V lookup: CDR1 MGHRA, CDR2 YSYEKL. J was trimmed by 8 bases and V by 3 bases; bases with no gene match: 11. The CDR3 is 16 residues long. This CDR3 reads CASSQDPTGGWDIQYF. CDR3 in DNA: TGCGCCAGCAGCCAGGACCCGACAGGGGGTTGGGACATTCAGTACTTC.

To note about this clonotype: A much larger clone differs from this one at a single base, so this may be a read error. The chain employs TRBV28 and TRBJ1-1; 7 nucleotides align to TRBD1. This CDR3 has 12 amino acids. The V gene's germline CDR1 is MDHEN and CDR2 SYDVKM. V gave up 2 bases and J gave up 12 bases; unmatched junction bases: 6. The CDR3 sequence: CASSLTQGRTFF. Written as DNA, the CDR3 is TGTGCCAGCAGTTTAACACAGGGGCGGACTTTCTTT.

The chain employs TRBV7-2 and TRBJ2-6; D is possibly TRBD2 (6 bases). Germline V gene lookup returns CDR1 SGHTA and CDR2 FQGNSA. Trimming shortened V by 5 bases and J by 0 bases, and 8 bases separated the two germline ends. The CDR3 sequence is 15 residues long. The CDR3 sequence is CASSPGASGANVLTF. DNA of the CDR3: TGTGCCAGCAGCCCGGGAGCCTCTGGGGCCAACGTCCTGACTTTC.

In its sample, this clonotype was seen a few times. The CDR3: CASRRDTTNEKLFF. CDR3 nucleotides: TGTGCCAGCCGTCGGGACACCACGAATGAAAAACTGTTTTTT. The chain links TRBV6-2 or TRBV6-3 to TRBJ1-4; possible D gene TRBD1, 6 bases. Germline-derived CDR1 and CDR2 are MNHEY and SVGEGT. The length of the CDR3 is 14 residues. V was trimmed by 8 bases and J by 5 bases, leaving 15 bases between them.

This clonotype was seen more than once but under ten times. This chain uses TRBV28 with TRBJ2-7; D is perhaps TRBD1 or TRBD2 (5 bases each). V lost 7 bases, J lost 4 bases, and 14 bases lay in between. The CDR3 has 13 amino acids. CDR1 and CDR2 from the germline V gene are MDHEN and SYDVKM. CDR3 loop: CASTLGTPYEQYF. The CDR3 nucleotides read TGTGCCAGCACACTAGGGACGCCATACGAGCAGTACTTC.

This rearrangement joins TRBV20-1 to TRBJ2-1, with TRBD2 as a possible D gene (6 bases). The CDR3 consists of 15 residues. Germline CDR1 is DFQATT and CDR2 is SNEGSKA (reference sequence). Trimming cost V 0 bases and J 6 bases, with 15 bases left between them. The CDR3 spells CSARDLRRGLNEQFF. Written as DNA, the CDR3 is TGCAGTGCTAGAGATCTGCGGAGGGGACTCAATGAGCAGTTCTTC.

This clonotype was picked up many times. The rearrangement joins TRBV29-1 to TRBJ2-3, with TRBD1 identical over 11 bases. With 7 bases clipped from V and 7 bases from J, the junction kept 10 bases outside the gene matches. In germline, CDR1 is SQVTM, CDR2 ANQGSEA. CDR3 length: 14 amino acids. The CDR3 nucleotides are TGCAGCGCCGAAACCGGGACAGGGGGTTATACGCAGTATTTT. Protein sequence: CSAETGTGGYTQYF.

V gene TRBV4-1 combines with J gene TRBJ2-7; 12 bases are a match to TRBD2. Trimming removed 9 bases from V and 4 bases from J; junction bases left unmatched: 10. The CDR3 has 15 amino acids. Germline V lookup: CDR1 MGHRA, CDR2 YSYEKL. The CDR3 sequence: CASKTGTSGSYEQYF. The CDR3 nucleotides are TGCGCCAGTAAAACCGGGACTAGCGGGTCTTACGAGCAGTACTTC.

CDR3 nucleotides: TGTGCCAGCAGTTCCCCGGAGCGGGAGACAGATACGCAGTATTTT. Translating gives CASSSPERETDTQYF. The chain has TRBV12-3 or TRBV12-4 and TRBJ2-3; 8 bases match TRBD2. The CDR3 has 15 residues. The V and J ends lost 4 bases and 3 bases, in that order; junction bases with no gene match: 6.

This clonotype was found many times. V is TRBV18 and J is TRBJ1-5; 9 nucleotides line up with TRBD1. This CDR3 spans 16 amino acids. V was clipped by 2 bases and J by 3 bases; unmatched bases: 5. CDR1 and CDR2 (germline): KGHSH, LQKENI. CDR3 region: CASSPGQGTVNQPQHF. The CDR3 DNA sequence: TGTGCCAGCTCACCAGGACAGGGGACGGTCAATCAGCCCCAGCATTTT.

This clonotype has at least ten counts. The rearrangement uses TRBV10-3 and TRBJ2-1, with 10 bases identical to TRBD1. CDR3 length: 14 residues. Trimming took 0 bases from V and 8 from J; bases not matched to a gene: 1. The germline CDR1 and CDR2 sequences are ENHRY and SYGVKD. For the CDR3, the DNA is TGTGCCATCAGTGAGTCGACAGGGGGCTATGAGCAGTTCTTC. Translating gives CAISESTGGYEQFF.

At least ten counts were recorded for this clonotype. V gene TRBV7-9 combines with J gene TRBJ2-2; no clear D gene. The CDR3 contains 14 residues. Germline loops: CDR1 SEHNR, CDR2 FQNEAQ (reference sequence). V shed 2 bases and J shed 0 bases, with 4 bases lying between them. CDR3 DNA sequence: TGTGCCAGCAGCTTAATGGCGAACACCGGGGAGCTGTTTTTT. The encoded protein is CASSLMANTGELFF.

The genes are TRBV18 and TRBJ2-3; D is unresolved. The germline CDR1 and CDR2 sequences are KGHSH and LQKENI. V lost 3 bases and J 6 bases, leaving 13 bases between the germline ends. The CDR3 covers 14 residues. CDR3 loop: CASSPVRKVDTQYF. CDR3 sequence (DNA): TGTGCCAGCTCACCGGTCAGGAAGGTCGATACGCAGTATTTT.

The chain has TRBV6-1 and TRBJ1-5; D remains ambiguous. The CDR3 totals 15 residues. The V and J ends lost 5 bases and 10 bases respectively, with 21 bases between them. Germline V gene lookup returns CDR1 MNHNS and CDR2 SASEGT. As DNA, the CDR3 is TGTGCCAGCAGTTCTTTAGGGATAGACTACGGACCCCAGCATTTT. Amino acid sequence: CASSSLGIDYGPQHF.

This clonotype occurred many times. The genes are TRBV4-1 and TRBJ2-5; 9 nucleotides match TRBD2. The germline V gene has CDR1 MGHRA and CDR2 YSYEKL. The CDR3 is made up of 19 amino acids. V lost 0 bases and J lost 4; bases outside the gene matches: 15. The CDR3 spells CASSQDYATSGTARETQYF. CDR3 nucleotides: TGCGCCAGCAGCCAAGATTACGCGACTAGCGGCACGGCGAGAGAGACCCAGTACTTC.

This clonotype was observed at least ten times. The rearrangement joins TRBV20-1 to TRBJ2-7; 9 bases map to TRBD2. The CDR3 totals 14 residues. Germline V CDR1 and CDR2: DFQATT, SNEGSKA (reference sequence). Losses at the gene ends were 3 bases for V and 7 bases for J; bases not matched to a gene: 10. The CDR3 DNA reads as TGCAGTGCTAGGAGACTAGCGGAGGTAGGGGAGCAGTACTTC. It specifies CSARRLAEVGEQYF.

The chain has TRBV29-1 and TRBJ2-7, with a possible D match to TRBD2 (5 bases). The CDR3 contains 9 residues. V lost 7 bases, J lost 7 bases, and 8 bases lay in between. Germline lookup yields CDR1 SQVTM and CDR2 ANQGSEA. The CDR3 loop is CSAWREQYF. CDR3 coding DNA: TGCAGCGCATGGAGGGAGCAGTACTTC.

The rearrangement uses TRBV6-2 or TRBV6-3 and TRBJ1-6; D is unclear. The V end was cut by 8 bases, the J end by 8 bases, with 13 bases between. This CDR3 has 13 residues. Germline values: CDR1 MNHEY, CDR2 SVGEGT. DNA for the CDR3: TGTGCCAGCTCAATTTCATCCGATTCACCCCTCCACTTT. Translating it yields CASSISSDSPLHF.

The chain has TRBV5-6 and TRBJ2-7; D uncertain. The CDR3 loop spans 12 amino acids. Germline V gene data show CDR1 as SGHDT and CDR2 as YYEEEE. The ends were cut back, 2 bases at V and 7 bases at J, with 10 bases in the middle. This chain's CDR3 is CASSLMQREQYF. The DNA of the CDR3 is TGTGCCAGCAGCTTAATGCAAAGGGAGCAGTACTTC.

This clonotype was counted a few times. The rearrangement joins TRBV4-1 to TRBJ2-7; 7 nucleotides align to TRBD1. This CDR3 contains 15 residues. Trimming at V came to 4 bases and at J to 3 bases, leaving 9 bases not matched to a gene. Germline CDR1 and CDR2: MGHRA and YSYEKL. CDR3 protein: CASSLITGVHYEQYF. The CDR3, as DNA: TGCGCCAGCAGCCTAATTACAGGGGTCCACTACGAGCAGTACTTC.

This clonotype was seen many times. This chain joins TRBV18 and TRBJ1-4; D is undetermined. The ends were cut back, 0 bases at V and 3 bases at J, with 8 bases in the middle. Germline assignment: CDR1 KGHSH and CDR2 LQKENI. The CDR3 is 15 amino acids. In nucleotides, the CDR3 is TGTGCCAGCTCACCACCGCCAGCATCTAATGAAAAACTGTTTTTT. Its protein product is CASSPPPASNEKLFF.

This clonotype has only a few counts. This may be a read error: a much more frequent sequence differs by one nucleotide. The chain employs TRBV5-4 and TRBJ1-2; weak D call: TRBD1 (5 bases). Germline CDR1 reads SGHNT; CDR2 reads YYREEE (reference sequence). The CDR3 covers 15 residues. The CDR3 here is CASSTSSGTAYGYSF. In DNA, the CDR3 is TGTGCCAGCAGCACCTCATCCGGGACGGCCTATGGCTACAGCTTC.

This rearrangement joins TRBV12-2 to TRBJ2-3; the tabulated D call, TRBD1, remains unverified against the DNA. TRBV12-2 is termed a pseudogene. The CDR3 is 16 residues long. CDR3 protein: CASRLALLGARGTQYF. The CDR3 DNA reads TGTGCAAGTCGCTTAGCTTTACTAGGGGCCAGAGGGACGCAGTATTTT.